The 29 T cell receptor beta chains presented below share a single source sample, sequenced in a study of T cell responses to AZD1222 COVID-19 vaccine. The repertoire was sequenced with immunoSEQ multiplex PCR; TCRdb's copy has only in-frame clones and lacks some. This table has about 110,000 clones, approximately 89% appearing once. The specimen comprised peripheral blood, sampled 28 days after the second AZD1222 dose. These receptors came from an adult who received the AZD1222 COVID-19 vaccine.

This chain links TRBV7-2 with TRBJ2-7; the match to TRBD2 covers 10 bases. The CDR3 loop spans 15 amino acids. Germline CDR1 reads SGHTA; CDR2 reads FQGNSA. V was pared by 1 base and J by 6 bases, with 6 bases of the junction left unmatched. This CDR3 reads CASSLVGLAGVEQYF. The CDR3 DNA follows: TGTGCCAGCAGCTTAGTAGGGCTAGCGGGGGTCGAGCAGTACTTC.

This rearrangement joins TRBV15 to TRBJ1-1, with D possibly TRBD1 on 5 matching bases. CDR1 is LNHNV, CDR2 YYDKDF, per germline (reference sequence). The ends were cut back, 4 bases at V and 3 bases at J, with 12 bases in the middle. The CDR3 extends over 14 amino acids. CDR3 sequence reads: CATSILSGDTEAFF. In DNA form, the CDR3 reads TGTGCCACCAGCATCCTTTCGGGGGACACTGAAGCTTTCTTT.

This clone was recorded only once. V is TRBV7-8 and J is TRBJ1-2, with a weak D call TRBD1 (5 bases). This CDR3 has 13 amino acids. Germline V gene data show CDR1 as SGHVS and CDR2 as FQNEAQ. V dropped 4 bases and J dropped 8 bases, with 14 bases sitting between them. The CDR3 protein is CASSSGGVLGYTF. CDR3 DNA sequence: TGTGCCAGCAGCTCCGGAGGGGTTTTAGGCTACACCTTC.

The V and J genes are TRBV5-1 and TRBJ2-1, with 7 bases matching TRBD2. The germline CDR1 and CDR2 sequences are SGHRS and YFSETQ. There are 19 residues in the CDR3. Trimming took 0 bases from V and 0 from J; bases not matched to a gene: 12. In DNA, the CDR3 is TGCGCCAGCAGCTTGGGCCAGTGGGGGAGGGAAAGCTCCTACAATGAGCAGTTCTTC. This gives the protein CASSLGQWGRESSYNEQFF.

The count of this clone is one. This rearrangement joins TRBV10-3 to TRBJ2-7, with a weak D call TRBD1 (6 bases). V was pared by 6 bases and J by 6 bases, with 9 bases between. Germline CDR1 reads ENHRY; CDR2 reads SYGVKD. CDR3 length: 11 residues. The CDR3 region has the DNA TGTGCCATCAGGGGGACATCCGAGCAGTACTTC. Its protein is CAIRGTSEQYF.

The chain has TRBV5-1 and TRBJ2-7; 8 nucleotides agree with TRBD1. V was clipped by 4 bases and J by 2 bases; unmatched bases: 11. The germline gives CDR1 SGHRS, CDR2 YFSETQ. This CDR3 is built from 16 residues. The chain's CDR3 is CASSPGLQGVTYEQYF. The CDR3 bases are TGCGCCAGCAGCCCCGGACTACAGGGGGTCACCTACGAGCAGTACTTC.

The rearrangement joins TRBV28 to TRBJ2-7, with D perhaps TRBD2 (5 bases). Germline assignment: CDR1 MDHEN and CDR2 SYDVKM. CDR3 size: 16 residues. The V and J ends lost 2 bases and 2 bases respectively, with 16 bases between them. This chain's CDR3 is CASSLRSGPSTYEQYF. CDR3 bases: TGTGCCAGCAGTTTACGAAGCGGCCCTTCCACCTACGAGCAGTACTTC.

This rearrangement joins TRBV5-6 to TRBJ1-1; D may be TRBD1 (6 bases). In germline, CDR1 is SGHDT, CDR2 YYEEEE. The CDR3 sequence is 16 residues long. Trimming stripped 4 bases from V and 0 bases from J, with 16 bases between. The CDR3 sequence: CASSASGAYLNTEAFF. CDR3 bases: TGTGCCAGCAGCGCTTCAGGGGCCTACTTGAACACTGAAGCTTTCTTT.

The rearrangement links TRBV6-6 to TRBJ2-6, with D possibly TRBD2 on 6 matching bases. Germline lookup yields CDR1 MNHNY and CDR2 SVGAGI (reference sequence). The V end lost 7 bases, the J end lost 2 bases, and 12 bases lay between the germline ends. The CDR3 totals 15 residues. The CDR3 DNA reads TGTGCCAGCATTCAGAGACTAGCTGGGGCCAACGTCCTGACTTTC. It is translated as CASIQRLAGANVLTF.

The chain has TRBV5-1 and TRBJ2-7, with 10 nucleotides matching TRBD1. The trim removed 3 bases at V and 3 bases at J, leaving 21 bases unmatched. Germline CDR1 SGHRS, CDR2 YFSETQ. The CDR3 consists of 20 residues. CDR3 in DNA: TGCGCCAGCAGCTCCCATAGGAGGGACAGGGGTTCGGACAGGGACTACGAGCAGTACTTC. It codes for CASSSHRRDRGSDRDYEQYF.

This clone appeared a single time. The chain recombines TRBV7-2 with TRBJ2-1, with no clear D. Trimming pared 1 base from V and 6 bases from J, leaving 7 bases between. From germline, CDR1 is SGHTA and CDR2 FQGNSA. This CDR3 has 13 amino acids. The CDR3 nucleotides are TGTGCCAGCAGCTTAGGGAGTTCCAATGAGCAGTTCTTC. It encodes CASSLGSSNEQFF.

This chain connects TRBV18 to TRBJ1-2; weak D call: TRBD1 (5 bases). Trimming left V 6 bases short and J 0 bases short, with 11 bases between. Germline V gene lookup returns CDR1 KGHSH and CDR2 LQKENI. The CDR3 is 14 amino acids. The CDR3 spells CASSVTASNYGYTF. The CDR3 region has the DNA TGTGCCAGCTCCGTGACAGCTTCTAACTATGGCTACACCTTC.

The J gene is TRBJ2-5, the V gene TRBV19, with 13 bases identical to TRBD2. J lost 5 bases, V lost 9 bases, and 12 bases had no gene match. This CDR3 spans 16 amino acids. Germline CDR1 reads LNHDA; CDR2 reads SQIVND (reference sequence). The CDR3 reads CASHGRTSGSGETQYF. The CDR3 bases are TGTGCCAGCCATGGACGGACTAGCGGGAGTGGGGAGACCCAGTACTTC.

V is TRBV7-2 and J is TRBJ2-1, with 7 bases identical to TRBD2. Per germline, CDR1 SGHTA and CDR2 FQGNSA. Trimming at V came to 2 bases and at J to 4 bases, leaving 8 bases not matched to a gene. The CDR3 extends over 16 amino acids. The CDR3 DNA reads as TGTGCCAGCAGCTTACTTCCAGGGAGGGGATACAATGAGCAGTTCTTC. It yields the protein CASSLLPGRGYNEQFF.

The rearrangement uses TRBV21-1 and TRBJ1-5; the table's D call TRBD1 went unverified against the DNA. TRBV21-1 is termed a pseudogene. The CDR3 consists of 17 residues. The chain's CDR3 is CASSSRLTHWHHQPQHF. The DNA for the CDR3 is TGTGCCAGCAGTTCCAGGTTAACTCATTGGCATCATCAGCCCCAGCATTTT.

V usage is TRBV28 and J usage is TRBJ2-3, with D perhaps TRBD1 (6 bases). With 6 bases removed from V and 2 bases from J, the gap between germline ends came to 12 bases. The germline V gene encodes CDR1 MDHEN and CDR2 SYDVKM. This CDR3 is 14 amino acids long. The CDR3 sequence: CASRPDSFTDTQYF. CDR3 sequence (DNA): TGTGCCAGCAGACCGGACAGCTTCACAGATACGCAGTATTTT. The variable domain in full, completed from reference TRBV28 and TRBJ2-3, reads DVKVTQSSRYLVKRTGEKVFLECVQDMDHENMFWYRQDPGLGLRLIYFSYDVKMKEKGDIPEGYSVSREKKERFSLILESASTNQTSMYLCASRPDSFTDTQYFGPGTRLTVL.

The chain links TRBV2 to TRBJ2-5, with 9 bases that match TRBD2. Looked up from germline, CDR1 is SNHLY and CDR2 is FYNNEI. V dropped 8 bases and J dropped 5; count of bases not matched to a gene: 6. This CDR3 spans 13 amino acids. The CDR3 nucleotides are TGTGCCAGCGTAGGCGGGGGGGTTGAGACCCAGTACTTC. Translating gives CASVGGGVETQYF.

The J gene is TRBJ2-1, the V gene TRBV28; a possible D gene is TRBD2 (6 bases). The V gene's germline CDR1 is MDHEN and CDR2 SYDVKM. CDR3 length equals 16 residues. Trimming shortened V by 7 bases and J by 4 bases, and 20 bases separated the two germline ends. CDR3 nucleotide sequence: TGTGCCAGCATCGGCCAGCCGGGAGTTGCTTACAATGAGCAGTTCTTC. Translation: CASIGQPGVAYNEQFF.

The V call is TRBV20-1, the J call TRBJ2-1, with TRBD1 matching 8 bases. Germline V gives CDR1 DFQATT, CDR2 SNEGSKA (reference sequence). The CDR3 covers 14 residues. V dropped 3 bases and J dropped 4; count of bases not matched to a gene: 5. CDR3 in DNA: TGCAGTGCTAGTGGGGGACAGGATTACAATGAGCAGTTCTTC. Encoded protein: CSASGGQDYNEQFF.

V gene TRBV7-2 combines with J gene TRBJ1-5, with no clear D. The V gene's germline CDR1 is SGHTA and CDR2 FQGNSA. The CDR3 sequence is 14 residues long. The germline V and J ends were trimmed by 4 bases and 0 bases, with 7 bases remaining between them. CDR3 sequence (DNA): TGTGCCAGCAGCTCCACGGGTAGCAATCAGCCCCAGCATTTT. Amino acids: CASSSTGSNQPQHF.

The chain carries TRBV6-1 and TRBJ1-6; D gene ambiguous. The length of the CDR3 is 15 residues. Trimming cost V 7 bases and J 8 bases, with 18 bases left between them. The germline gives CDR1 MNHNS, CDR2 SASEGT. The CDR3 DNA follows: TGTGCCAGCAATTCATTGACGGGCGGGCATTCACCCCTCCACTTT. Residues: CASNSLTGGHSPLHF.

The CDR3 reads CSVEDVLAGGTTGELFF. The DNA of the CDR3 is TGCAGCGTTGAAGACGTACTAGCGGGAGGGACCACCGGGGAGCTGTTTTTT. The genes are TRBV29-1 and TRBJ2-2; TRBD2 matches 13 bases. CDR3 size: 17 residues. Losses at the gene ends were 0 bases for V and 4 bases for J; bases not matched to a gene: 5. Germline lookup yields CDR1 SQVTM and CDR2 ANQGSEA.

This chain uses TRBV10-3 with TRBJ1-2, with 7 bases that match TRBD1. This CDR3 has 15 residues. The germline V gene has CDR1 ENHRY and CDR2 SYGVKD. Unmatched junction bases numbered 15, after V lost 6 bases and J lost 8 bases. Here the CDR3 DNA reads TGTGCCATCAGCTGGGACAGCGGGCCGGAGAGGGGCTACACCTTC. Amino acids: CAISWDSGPERGYTF.

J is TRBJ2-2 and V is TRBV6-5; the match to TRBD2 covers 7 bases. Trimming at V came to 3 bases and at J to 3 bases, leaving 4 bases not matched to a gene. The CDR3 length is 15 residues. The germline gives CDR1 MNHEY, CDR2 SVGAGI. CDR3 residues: CASSYGGGDTGELFF. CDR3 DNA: TGTGCCAGCAGTTATGGCGGGGGAGACACCGGGGAGCTGTTTTTT.

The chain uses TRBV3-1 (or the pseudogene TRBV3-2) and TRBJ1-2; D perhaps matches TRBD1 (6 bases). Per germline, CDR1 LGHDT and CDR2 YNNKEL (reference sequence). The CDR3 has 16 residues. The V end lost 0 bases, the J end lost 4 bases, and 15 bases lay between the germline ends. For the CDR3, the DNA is TGTGCCAGCAGCCAAGACCTATCCGGGACAACCTATGGCTACACCTTC. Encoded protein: CASSQDLSGTTYGYTF.

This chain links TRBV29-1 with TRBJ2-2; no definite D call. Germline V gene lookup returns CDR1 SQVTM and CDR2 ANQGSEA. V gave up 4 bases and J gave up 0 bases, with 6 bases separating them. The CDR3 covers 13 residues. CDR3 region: CSVAFPNTGELFF. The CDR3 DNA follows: TGCAGCGTTGCCTTCCCGAACACCGGGGAGCTGTTTTTT.

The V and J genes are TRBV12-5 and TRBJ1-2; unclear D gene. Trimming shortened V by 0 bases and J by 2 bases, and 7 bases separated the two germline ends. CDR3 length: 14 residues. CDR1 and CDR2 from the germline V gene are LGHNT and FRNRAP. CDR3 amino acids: CASGLVGLNYGYTF. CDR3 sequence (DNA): TGTGCTAGTGGTTTGGTAGGACTAAACTATGGCTACACCTTC. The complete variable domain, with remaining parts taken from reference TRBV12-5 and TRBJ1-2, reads DARVTQTPRHKVTEMGQEVTMRCQPILGHNTVFWYRQTMMQGLELLAYFRNRAPLDDSGMPKDRFSAEMPDATLATLKIQPSEPRDSAVYFCASGLVGLNYGYTFGSGTRLTVV.

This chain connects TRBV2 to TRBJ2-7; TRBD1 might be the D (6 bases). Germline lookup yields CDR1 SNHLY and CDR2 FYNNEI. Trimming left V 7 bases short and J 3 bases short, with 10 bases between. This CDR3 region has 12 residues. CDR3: CASIKQGYEQYF. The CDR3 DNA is TGTGCCAGCATTAAACAGGGCTACGAGCAGTACTTC.

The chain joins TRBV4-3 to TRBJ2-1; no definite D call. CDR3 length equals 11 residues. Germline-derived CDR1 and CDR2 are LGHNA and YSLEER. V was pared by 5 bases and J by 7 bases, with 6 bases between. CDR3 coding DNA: TGCGCCAGCAGCAAATTTAATGAGCAGTTCTTC. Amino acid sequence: CASSKFNEQFF.